This entry features one T cell receptor (beta chain) sequence. This receptor's antigen is unknown. Base qualities are not provided; no much larger clone lies one nucleotide away. TCRbeta CDR3 regions were amplified from genomic DNA using the immunoSEQ Assay, a bias-controlled multiplex PCR. Under the source paper's analysis protocol: Within the assay, amplification of reference gene primers was used to estimate how many nucleated cells each sample contained. To quantify the absolute abundance of each unique TCRbeta CDR3 rearrangement, sequence reads were collapsed and filtered. For each sample, productive Simpson clonality was calculated by taking the square root of Simpson's diversity index across productive rearrangements. In its TCRdb copy, this immuneACCESS table keeps in-frame sequences only and misses some clones. Where compared with another copy, unresolved V genes explain less than half of these, and the others have no known cause. V and J calls and clone size are given by that table; D and trimming were obtained from the DNA. For this sample there are 190,000 or so clones; 80% to 90% appear just once. Approximately 0.88% of the sample is held by the ten biggest clonotypes.

The sample originates from a study of blood T cell repertoires in COVID-19 (dated by TCRdb to the early 2020s). Study-wide context: Collaborator samples came from the United States, Italy and Spain and covered acute and convalescent phases of COVID-19. Subjects who had been exposed to COVID-19, were actively infected with it, or had recovered from it provided the deeply sampled blood TCRbeta repertoires that made up the dataset. The repertoires were released in a freely available public database meant as a resource for research on the immune response to SARS-CoV-2. Sample metadata almost always included a de-identified subject ID, COVID-19 status, age in years and sex. Samples came from the ongoing ImmuneRACE study (first 160 participants) plus 1,254 subjects from 6 global collaborators. HLA class I and class II types, where available, came from metadata supplied by the sample provider rather than from assay-based typing. The prospective study material was composed of cDNA or gDNA derived from T cells, B-cell-depleted T cells, or PBMCs. On the study overall, not on this receptor specifically: The amount of clinical and demographic metadata varied by source and participant and was provided uncurated.

CDR1 is given as MGHDK and CDR2 as SYGVNS, both from the germline V gene. The CDR3 measures 14 amino acids from cysteine to phenylalanine. CDR3 DNA only is kept here, 42 bases in frame from base 1. V loses 0 bases, J loses 1 base, and the germline ends lie 6 bases apart. Another Seattle source contributed samples from volunteer blood donors who had recovered from COVID-19. Whole blood was collected in K2EDTA tubes by collaborating institutions according to the institutions' own protocols. For TCRbeta analysis, collaborators shipped samples as frozen whole blood, isolated PBMCs, or DNA extracted from either of those sample types.

Material for sequencing was peripheral blood. The receptor was derived from a woman younger than 35 who had recovered from COVID-19. Recombination joined TRBV25-1 with TRBJ1-1; the D gene is possibly TRBD1, with 5 bases matching. The nucleotide sequence reads as follows: TGTGCCAGCAGTGAATACGGGGGGAACACTGAAGCTTTCTTT. It specifies CASSEYGGNTEAFF.